Listed below are T cell receptor beta chains from one sample, sequenced in a study of blood T cell repertoires in COVID-19. Profiled with immunoSEQ multiplex PCR; TCRdb holds only in-frame clones, not every one. The sample records under 450,000 clones, 70% to 90% being singletons. The specimen sequenced was PBMCs or T cells enriched from blood (not recorded which). The source of these receptors is a man aged 30 to 45 who had recovered from COVID-19. The CDR3 runs from the conserved cysteine through the conserved F or W. Each record gives: clone size, V gene, J gene, D gene, CDR3 DNA, CDR3 protein. A D gene is named only where the DNA matches it firmly. The size field is filled for only some rows; it gives once, few, many or a size class.

abundance: NA; v_gene: TRBV4-2; j_gene: TRBJ1-1; d_gene: NA; CDR3nt: TGTGCCAGCAGCCAAGGTGACAGTCCCACTGAAGCTTTCTTT; CDR3aa: CASSQGDSPTEAFF
abundance: NA; v_gene: TRBV10-3; j_gene: TRBJ2-2; d_gene: NA; CDR3nt: TGTGCCATCAGGGAGACTAGTCCGAACACCGGGGAGCTGTTTTTT; CDR3aa: CAIRETSPNTGELFF
abundance: NA; v_gene: TRBV19; j_gene: TRBJ1-2; d_gene: NA; CDR3nt: TGTGCCAGTAGGCCAGGCTCGGGAAACTATGGCTACACCTTC; CDR3aa: CASRPGSGNYGYTF
abundance: NA; v_gene: TRBV12-5; j_gene: TRBJ1-5; d_gene: TRBD1; CDR3nt: TGTGCTAGTGGTTTTACCCCCGGGCCAGGGGGAGGGCCCCAGCATTTT; CDR3aa: CASGFTPGPGGGPQHF
abundance: NA; v_gene: TRBV9; j_gene: TRBJ2-7; d_gene: NA; CDR3nt: TGTGCCAGCAGCGTAGGGGGGCCCTCCTACGAGCAGTACTTC; CDR3aa: CASSVGGPSYEQYF
abundance: NA; v_gene: TRBV30; j_gene: TRBJ2-1; d_gene: TRBD1; CDR3nt: TGTGCCTGGAGTCCCCGGGACAGGGTATCTGAGCAGTTCTTC; CDR3aa: CAWSPRDRVSEQFF
abundance: NA; v_gene: TRBV19; j_gene: TRBJ1-1; d_gene: NA; CDR3nt: TGTGCCAGTAGTATGCAGGGATCGCCACAAGCTGAAGCTTTCTTT; CDR3aa: CASSMQGSPQAEAFF
abundance: NA; v_gene: TRBV30; j_gene: TRBJ2-3; d_gene: TRBD1; CDR3nt: TGTGCCTGGAGTTCGGGACAGGGCACAGATACGCAGTATTTT; CDR3aa: CAWSSGQGTDTQYF
abundance: once; v_gene: TRBV3-1/TRBV3-2; j_gene: TRBJ1-4; d_gene: NA; CDR3nt: TGTGCCAGCAGCCCCTTAAGAGGGACTAATGAAAAACTGTTTTTT; CDR3aa: CASSPLRGTNEKLFF
abundance: NA; v_gene: TRBV18; j_gene: TRBJ1-6; d_gene: TRBD1; CDR3nt: TGTGCCAGCTCCGGACAGGGCAGGGACAATTCACCCCTCCACTTT; CDR3aa: CASSGQGRDNSPLHF